The 3 T cell receptor beta chains below were found in one sample sequenced in a study of lung T cells in sarcoidosis with Löfgren's syndrome (dated by TCRdb to the late 2010s). Sequenced using an Illumina MiSeq. TCRdb took the public reads, trimmed them with fastp at Q25, ran MiXCR for clone calling and kept in-frame beta chains. When rows share a CDR3 protein, they turn into one entry using the most common DNA and genes. The sample profile shows approximately 20,000 distinct CDR3 sequences; about 21% of them were found once. The top ten constitute less than 0.95% of the sample. The sample consisted of CD4+ T cells from bronchoalveolar lavage. The receptor set was obtained from a human donor with sarcoidosis (Löfgren's syndrome or another form), or a control subject (not recorded which).

This clonotype was counted a few times. The chain links TRBV30 to TRBJ2-3, with D possibly being TRBD1 (5 bases). The V gene's germline CDR1 is GTSNPN and CDR2 SVGIG (reference sequence). V lost 0 bases, J lost 0 bases, and 13 bases lay in between. The CDR3 covers 16 residues. The CDR3 region has the DNA TGTGCCTGGAGTGTAGGGGTTAGTCGGAGCACAGATACGCAGTATTTT. The encoded protein is CAWSVGVSRSTDTQYF.

This clonotype was seen ten or more times. V and J are TRBV28 and TRBJ1-5; maybe TRBD1 (5 bases). Germline loops: CDR1 MDHEN, CDR2 SYDVKM. Between the trimmed V and J ends, which lost 8 bases and 3 bases, there was a span of 20 bases. CDR3 length: 16 residues. CDR3 protein: CASLYIGAGNNQPQHF. The DNA for the CDR3 is TGTGCCAGCCTATACATAGGGGCTGGGAACAATCAGCCCCAGCATTTT.

The chain has TRBV3-1 and TRBJ2-7; 12 nucleotides align to TRBD2. This CDR3 contains 16 residues. Germline V gene sequence: CDR1 LGHDT, CDR2 YNNKEL (reference sequence). V dropped 3 bases and J dropped 3; count of bases not matched to a gene: 6. Here the CDR3 DNA reads TGTGCCAGCAGCCATGGCTGGACTAGCGGGGACTACGAGCAGTACTTC. Its translation: CASSHGWTSGDYEQYF.